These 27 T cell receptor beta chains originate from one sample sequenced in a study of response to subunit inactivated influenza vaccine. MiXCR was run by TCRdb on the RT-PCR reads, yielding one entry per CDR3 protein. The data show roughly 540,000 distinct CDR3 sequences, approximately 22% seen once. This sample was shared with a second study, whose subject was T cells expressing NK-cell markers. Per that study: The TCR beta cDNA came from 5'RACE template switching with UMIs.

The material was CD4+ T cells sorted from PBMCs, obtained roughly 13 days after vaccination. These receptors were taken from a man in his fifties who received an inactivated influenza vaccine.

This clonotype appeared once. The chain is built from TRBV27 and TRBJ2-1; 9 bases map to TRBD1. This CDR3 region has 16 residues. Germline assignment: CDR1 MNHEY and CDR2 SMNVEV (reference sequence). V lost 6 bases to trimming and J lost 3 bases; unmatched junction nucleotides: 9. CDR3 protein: CASRRPGTGNYNEQFF. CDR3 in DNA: TGTGCCAGCAGACGCCCCGGGACAGGGAACTACAATGAGCAGTTCTTC.

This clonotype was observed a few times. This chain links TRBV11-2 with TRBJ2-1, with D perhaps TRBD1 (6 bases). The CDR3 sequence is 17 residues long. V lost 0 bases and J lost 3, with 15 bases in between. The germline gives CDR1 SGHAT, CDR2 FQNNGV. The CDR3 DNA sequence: TGTGCCAGCAGCTTAGATAGGGGGACGGTATACTACAATGAGCAGTTCTTC. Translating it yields CASSLDRGTVYYNEQFF.

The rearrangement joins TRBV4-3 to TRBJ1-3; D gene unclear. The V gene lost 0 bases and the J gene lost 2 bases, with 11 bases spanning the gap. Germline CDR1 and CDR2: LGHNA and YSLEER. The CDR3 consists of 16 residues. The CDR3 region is CASSQDFVSTGNTIYF. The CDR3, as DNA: TGCGCCAGCAGCCAAGACTTTGTATCGACTGGAAACACCATATATTTT.

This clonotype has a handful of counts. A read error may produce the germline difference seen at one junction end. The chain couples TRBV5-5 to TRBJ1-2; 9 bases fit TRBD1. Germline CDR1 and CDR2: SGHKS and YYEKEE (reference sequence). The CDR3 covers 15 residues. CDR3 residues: CATSRDRAGDYGYTF. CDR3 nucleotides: TGTGCCACCAGCCGGGACAGGGCCGGCGACTATGGCTACACCTTC.

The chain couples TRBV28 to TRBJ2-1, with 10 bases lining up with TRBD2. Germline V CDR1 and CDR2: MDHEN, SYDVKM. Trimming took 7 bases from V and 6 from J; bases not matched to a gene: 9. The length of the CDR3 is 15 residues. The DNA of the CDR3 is TGTGCCAGCATCCCTATCCTAGCGGGGGTCAATGAGCAGTTCTTC. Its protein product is CASIPILAGVNEQFF.

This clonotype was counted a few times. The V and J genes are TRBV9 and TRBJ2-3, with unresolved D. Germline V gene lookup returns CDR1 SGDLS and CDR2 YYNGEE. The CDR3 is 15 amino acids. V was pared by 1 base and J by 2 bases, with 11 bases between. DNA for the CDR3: TGTGCCAGCAGCGTAAGACCAGCACCCACAGATACGCAGTATTTT. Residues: CASSVRPAPTDTQYF.

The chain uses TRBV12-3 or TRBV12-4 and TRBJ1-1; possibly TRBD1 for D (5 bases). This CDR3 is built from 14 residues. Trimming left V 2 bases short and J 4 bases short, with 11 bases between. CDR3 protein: CASSLQGTFTEAFF. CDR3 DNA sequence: TGTGCCAGCAGTTTACAGGGTACCTTCACTGAAGCTTTCTTT.

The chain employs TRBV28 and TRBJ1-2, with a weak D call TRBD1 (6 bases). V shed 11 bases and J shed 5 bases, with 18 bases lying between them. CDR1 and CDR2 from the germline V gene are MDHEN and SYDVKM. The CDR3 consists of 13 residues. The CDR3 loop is CAYRLGGAYGYTF. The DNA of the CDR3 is TGTGCCTACCGGCTGGGGGGGGCTTATGGCTACACCTTC.

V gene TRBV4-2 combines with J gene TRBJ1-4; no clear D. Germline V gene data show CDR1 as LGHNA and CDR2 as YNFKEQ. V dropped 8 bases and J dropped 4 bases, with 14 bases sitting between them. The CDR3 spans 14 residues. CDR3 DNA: TGTGCCAGCGGCCTCGGACCGAGTAATGAAAAACTGTTTTTT. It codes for CASGLGPSNEKLFF.

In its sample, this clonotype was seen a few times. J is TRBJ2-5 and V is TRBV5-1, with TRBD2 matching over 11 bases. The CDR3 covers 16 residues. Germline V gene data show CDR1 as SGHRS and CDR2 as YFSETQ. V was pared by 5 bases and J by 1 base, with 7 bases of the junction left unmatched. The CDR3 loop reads CASRDLAGGFQETQYF. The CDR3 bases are TGCGCCAGCAGGGACCTAGCGGGAGGATTCCAAGAGACCCAGTACTTC.

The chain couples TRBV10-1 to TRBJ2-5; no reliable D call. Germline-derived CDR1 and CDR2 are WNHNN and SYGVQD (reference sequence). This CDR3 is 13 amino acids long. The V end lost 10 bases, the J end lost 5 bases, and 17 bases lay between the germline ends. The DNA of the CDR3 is TGCGCCACCTCCCCCGGCCCCGCGGAGACCCAGTACTTC. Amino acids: CATSPGPAETQYF.

CDR3 coding DNA: TGTGCCAGCAGCCGCGGGACAGGGCCGTACAATGAGCAGTTCTTC. Its translation is CASSRGTGPYNEQFF. The V gene is TRBV7-9, the J gene TRBJ2-1; 9 bases fit TRBD1. Per the germline V gene, CDR1 is SEHNR and CDR2 is FQNEAQ (reference sequence). This CDR3 contains 15 residues. V lost 5 bases to trimming and J lost 4 bases; unmatched junction nucleotides: 6.

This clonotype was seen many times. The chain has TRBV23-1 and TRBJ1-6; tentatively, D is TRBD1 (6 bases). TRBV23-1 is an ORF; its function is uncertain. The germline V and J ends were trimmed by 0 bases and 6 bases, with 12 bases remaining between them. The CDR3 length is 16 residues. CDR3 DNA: TGCGCCAGCAGTCAATCTAGGACAGCGTCTAATTCACCCCTCCACTTT. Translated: CASSQSRTASNSPLHF.

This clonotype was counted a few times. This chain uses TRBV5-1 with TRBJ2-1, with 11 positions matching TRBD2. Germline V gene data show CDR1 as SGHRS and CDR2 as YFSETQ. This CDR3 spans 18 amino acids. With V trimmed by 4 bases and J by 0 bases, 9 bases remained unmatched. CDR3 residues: CASSRLAGGPSSYNEQFF. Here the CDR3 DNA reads TGCGCCAGCAGCCGTCTAGCGGGAGGACCTAGCTCCTACAATGAGCAGTTCTTC.

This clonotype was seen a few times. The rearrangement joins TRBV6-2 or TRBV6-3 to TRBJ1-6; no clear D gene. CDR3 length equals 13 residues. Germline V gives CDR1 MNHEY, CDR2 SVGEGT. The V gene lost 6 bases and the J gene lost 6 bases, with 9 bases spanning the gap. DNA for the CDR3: TGTGCCAGCAGACCCGGCCCTAATTCACCCCTCCACTTT. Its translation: CASRPGPNSPLHF.

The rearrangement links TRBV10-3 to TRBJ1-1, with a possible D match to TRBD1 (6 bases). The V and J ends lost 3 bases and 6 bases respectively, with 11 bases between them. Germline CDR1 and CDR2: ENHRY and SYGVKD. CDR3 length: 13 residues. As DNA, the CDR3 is TGTGCCATCAGTGAACAAGGGACATCTGAAGCTTTCTTT. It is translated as CAISEQGTSEAFF.

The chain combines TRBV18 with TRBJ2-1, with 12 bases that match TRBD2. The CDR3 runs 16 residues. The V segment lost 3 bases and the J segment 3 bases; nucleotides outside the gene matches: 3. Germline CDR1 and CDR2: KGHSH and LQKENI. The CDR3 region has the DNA TGTGCCAGCTCACCGACTAGCGGGAGAAACTACAATGAGCAGTTCTTC. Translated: CASSPTSGRNYNEQFF.

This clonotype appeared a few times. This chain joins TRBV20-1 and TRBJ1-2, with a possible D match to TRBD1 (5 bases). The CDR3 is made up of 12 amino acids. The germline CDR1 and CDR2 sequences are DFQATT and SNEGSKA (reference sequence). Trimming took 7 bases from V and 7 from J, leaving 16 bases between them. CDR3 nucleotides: TGCAGTGGGGAATTGGGGCCGGGTGGCTACACCTTC. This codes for CSGELGPGGYTF.

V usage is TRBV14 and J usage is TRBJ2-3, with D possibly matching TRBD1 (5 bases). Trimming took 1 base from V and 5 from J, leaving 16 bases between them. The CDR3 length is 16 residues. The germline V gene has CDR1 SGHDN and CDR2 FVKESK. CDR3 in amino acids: CASSQGFWGPGDTQYF. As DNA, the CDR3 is TGTGCCAGCAGCCAAGGATTCTGGGGCCCTGGAGATACGCAGTATTTT.

The CDR3 reads CASSSGTLVTQYF. In DNA, the CDR3 is TGTGCCAGCAGTTCCGGGACCCTTGTTACGCAGTATTTT. This chain uses TRBV5-6 with TRBJ2-3; D tentatively reads TRBD1 or TRBD2 (5 bases each). In germline, CDR1 is SGHDT, CDR2 YYEEEE. V was trimmed by 5 bases and J by 8 bases, leaving 15 bases between them. The CDR3 sequence is 13 residues long.

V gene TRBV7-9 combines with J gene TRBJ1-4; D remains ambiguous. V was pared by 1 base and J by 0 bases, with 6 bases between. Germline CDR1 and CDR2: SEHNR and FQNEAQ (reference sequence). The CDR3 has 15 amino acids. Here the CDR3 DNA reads TGTGCCAGCAGCTTAGTTCTTGCAACTAATGAAAAACTGTTTTTT. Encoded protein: CASSLVLATNEKLFF.

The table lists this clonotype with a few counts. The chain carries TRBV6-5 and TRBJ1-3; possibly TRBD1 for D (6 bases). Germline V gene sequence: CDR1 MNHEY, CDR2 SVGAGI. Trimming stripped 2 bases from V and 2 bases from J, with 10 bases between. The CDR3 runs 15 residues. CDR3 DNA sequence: TGTGCCAGCAGTTACCCTTGGGGGCCTGGAAACACCATATATTTT. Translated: CASSYPWGPGNTIYF.

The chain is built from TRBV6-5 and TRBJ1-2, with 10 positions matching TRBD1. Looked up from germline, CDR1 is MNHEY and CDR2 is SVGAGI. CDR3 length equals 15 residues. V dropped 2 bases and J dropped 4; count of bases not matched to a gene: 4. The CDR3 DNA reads TGTGCCAGCAGTTACCCTGGACAGGGGGTCTATGGCTACACCTTC. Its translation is CASSYPGQGVYGYTF.

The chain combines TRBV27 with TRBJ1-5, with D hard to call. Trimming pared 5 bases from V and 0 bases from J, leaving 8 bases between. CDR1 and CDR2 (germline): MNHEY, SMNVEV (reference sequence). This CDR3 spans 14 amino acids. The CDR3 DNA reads TGTGCCAGCAGTCCACGGGTTAGCAATCAGCCCCAGCATTTT. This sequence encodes CASSPRVSNQPQHF.

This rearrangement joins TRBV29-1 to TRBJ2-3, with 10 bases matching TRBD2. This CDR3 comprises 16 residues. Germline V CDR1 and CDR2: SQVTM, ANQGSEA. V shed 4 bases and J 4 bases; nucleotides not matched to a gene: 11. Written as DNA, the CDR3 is TGCAGCGTTGTTCTCTCGGAGCGGGGGGGCCCAGATACGCAGTATTTT. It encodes CSVVLSERGGPDTQYF.

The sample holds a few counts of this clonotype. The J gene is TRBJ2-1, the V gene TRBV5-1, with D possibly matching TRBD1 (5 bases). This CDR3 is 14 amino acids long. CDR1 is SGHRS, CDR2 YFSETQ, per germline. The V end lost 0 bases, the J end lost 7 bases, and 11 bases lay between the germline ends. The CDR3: CASSLATAANEQFF. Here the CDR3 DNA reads TGCGCCAGCAGCTTGGCGACAGCAGCGAATGAGCAGTTCTTC.

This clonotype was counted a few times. This CDR3 reads CASQATNEKLFF. In DNA, the CDR3 is TGTGCCTCCCAGGCAACTAATGAAAAACTGTTTTTT. V gene TRBV10-3 combines with J gene TRBJ1-4; D unclear. The V end was cut by 11 bases, the J end by 0 bases, with 7 bases between. CDR3 length: 12 amino acids. Per the germline V gene, CDR1 is ENHRY and CDR2 is SYGVKD.